The 27 T cell receptor beta chains given below trace back to one sample, sequenced in a study of cytotoxic CD8 clonotypes in ibrutinib-treated CLL (dated by TCRdb to the early 2020s). The library was prepared using the immunoSEQ multiplex PCR assay. TCRdb re-hosts the immuneACCESS table, in-frame sequences only. Its copies lack some clones; in the studies checked, an unresolved V gene accounts for under half of them, and the cause for the rest is not known. The sample has 20,000 to 30,000 clones on record, about 64% of them singletons. Of the sample, around 26% is held by the ten largest clones. The sample's time point label, in plain terms: less than 30 months on ibrutinib. The sequencing used PBMCs, collected after 24 months of ibrutinib treatment. Source of these receptors: a human donor with chronic lymphocytic leukemia.

The chain is built from TRBV5-6 and TRBJ2-5, with D uncertain. Germline-derived CDR1 and CDR2 are SGHDT and YYEEEE. V gave up 2 bases and J gave up 5 bases, with 10 bases separating them. The CDR3 loop spans 13 amino acids. The DNA of the CDR3 is TGTGCCAGCAGCTTCACCGTCGGGGAGACCCAGTACTTC. Its translation: CASSFTVGETQYF. Filled out from reference TRBV5-6 and TRBJ2-5, the complete variable domain reads DAGVTQSPTHLIKTRGQQVTLRCSPKSGHDTVSWYQQALGQGPQFIFQYYEEEERQRGNFPDRFSGHQFPNYSSELNVNALLLGDSALYLCASSFTVGETQYFGPGTRLLVL.

This rearrangement joins TRBV5-1 to TRBJ1-1; 7 bases are shared with TRBD1. Germline lookup yields CDR1 SGHRS and CDR2 YFSETQ. Germline trimming cut 5 bases from V and 2 bases from J; bases unmatched to any gene: 3. The CDR3 is 13 residues long. CDR3 region: CASSPGGNTEAFF. The CDR3 DNA reads TGCGCCAGCAGTCCAGGGGGTAACACTGAAGCTTTCTTT.

V usage is TRBV6-1 and J usage is TRBJ1-1, with TRBD1 as a possible D gene (6 bases). V lost 5 bases, J lost 4 bases, and 11 bases lay in between. The germline V gene has CDR1 MNHNS and CDR2 SASEGT. The CDR3 consists of 13 residues. DNA of the CDR3: TGTGCCAGCAGTTCAGGGGTCGGCACTGAAGCTTTCTTT. Residues: CASSSGVGTEAFF.

CDR3 nucleotide sequence: TGTGCCAGTAGTATAAGGATGAGCGGGGGCACAGATACGCAGTATTTT. Translated, it gives CASSIRMSGGTDTQYF. The chain recombines TRBV19 with TRBJ2-3; 7 positions match TRBD2. Germline V CDR1 and CDR2: LNHDA, SQIVND (reference sequence). The CDR3 is 16 residues long. V dropped 2 bases and J dropped 1; count of bases not matched to a gene: 6.

J is TRBJ2-7 and V is TRBV27, with unresolved D. Germline-derived CDR1 and CDR2 are MNHEY and SMNVEV (reference sequence). Deletions cut 2 bases from V and 3 bases from J, with 8 bases between. The CDR3 runs to 13 residues. The CDR3 loop is CASSLAANYEQYF. CDR3 coding DNA: TGTGCCAGCAGTTTAGCAGCGAACTACGAGCAGTACTTC.

This sequence joins TRBV4-1 and TRBJ2-7; D may match TRBD1 or TRBD2 (5 bases each). Between the trimmed V and J ends, which lost 0 bases and 6 bases, there was a span of 15 bases. This CDR3 contains 15 residues. Germline CDR1 and CDR2: MGHRA and YSYEKL. In DNA form, the CDR3 reads TGCGCCAGCAGCCAAGAAGGCAGGGCCCGGGGCGAGCAGTACTTC. It encodes CASSQEGRARGEQYF.

This sequence joins TRBV5-6 and TRBJ1-2, with 7 bases identical to TRBD1. Per the germline V gene, CDR1 is SGHDT and CDR2 is YYEEEE. V trimming: 0 bases; J trimming: 2 bases; junction bases outside the gene matches: 7. The CDR3 is 16 residues long. CDR3 amino acids: CASSLAGTGENYGYTF. The CDR3 nucleotides are TGTGCCAGCAGCTTGGCCGGCACAGGGGAAAACTATGGCTACACCTTC.

The V gene is TRBV5-1, the J gene TRBJ1-2; D may be TRBD1 (5 bases). The CDR3 length is 14 residues. Trimming removed 4 bases at V and 4 bases at J, with 14 bases between. In germline, CDR1 is SGHRS, CDR2 YFSETQ. This CDR3 is CASSPGGGVYGYTF. The CDR3 DNA sequence: TGCGCCAGCAGCCCCGGGGGAGGGGTCTATGGCTACACCTTC.

The chain links TRBV14 to TRBJ2-7; no reliable D call. V was clipped by 3 bases and J by 6 bases, with 6 bases between them. CDR3 length: 11 amino acids. Looked up from germline, CDR1 is SGHDN and CDR2 is FVKESK. The CDR3 DNA reads as TGTGCCAGCAGCCAGGCCTTCGAGCAGTACTTC. Its translation is CASSQAFEQYF.

The chain is built from TRBV5-1 and TRBJ1-3, with 10 bases aligning to TRBD1. This CDR3 spans 16 amino acids. In germline, CDR1 is SGHRS, CDR2 YFSETQ. J lost 3 bases, V lost 4 bases, and 7 bases had no gene match. CDR3 sequence (DNA): TGCGCCAGCAGCACAGGGACAGGGGCTGGTGGAAACACCATATATTTT. Translating gives CASSTGTGAGGNTIYF.

This clone was counted only a few times. The V call is TRBV5-4, the J call TRBJ1-1; D call uncertain. CDR1 SGHNT and CDR2 YYREEE come from the germline V gene (reference sequence). V lost 3 bases to trimming and J lost 5 bases, with 17 bases between them. The CDR3 loop spans 15 amino acids. CDR3 sequence reads: CASSSHGIQRTEAFF. DNA of the CDR3: TGTGCCAGCAGCTCGCACGGAATACAGCGGACTGAAGCTTTCTTT.

This chain joins TRBV27 and TRBJ1-2; 7 bases fit TRBD1. This CDR3 has 13 amino acids. The V gene end was trimmed by 6 bases and the J gene end by 4 bases; junction bases not matched to a gene: 5. Germline CDR1 is MNHEY and CDR2 is SMNVEV (reference sequence). The CDR3 loop reads CASSGGGVYGYTF. The DNA of the CDR3 is TGTGCCAGCAGCGGAGGGGGCGTCTATGGCTACACCTTC.

In this sample, this clone turned up a few times. The V and J genes are TRBV27 and TRBJ1-2; tentative D call: TRBD1 (6 bases). This CDR3 has 14 residues. CDR1 is MNHEY and CDR2 is SMNVEV in the germline V gene (reference sequence). With 6 bases removed from V and 7 bases from J, the gap between germline ends came to 18 bases. In DNA form, the CDR3 reads TGTGCCAGCAGCAACAGGGACGCGCGGAGTGGCTACACCTTC. Its translation is CASSNRDARSGYTF.

About this clone itself: Other nucleotide sequences in the sample specify the same CDR3. This sequence joins TRBV5-6 and TRBJ2-5; 8 bases match TRBD2. The CDR3 consists of 15 residues. The V gene's germline CDR1 is SGHDT and CDR2 YYEEEE. The trim removed 0 bases at V and 2 bases at J, leaving 3 bases unmatched. The CDR3 coding sequence is TGTGCCAGCAGCTTGGGCGGGGGGCATCAAGAGACCCAGTACTTC. Translation: CASSLGGGHQETQYF.

This chain links TRBV18 with TRBJ1-1; TRBD1 aligns across 7 bases. In germline, CDR1 is KGHSH, CDR2 LQKENI. V lost 4 bases to trimming and J lost 1 base; unmatched junction nucleotides: 6. The CDR3 covers 15 residues. For the CDR3, the DNA is TGTGCCAGCTCACTCAGGACAGGCGAGAACACTGAAGCTTTCTTT. Its translation is CASSLRTGENTEAFF.

The chain combines TRBV25-1 with TRBJ2-4; D remains unclear. V was clipped by 0 bases and J by 0 bases, with 9 bases between them. Germline V CDR1 and CDR2: MGHDK, SYGVNS. This CDR3 is 16 amino acids long. For the CDR3, the DNA is TGTGCCAGCAGTGAATATGAGGTGTCAGCCAAAAACATTCAGTACTTC. Translating gives CASSEYEVSAKNIQYF.

V and J are TRBV27 and TRBJ1-5, with TRBD1 as a possible D gene (5 bases). Looked up from germline, CDR1 is MNHEY and CDR2 is SMNVEV (reference sequence). V lost 6 bases and J 0 bases, leaving 12 bases between the germline ends. The CDR3 runs to 15 residues. CDR3 sequence (DNA): TGTGCCAGCAGCCGCGCAGGGAATAGCAATCAGCCCCAGCATTTT. Amino acids: CASSRAGNSNQPQHF.

The sample holds many counts of this clone. The gene calls are TRBV7-9 and TRBJ1-2, with a possible D match to TRBD1 (5 bases). The V end was cut by 5 bases, the J end by 7 bases, with 14 bases between. The CDR3 totals 13 residues. Germline lookup yields CDR1 SEHNR and CDR2 FQNEAQ (reference sequence). This chain's CDR3 is CASSRGEVGGYTF. CDR3 bases: TGTGCCAGCAGCCGAGGGGAAGTCGGTGGCTACACCTTC.

The table lists this clone with a few counts. V and J are TRBV2 and TRBJ1-2, with 7 bases that match TRBD1. CDR1 and CDR2 from the germline V gene are SNHLY and FYNNEI. J was trimmed by 2 bases and V by 4 bases; bases with no gene match: 4. This CDR3 contains 14 residues. Here the CDR3 DNA reads TGTGCCAGCAGTGGGGACAGCGGCAACTATGGCTACACCTTC. It specifies CASSGDSGNYGYTF.

This clone was picked up a small number of times. The V and J genes are TRBV10-3 and TRBJ1-1; the match to TRBD1 covers 7 bases. The J segment lost 9 bases and the V segment lost 6 bases, leaving 16 bases of the junction unmatched. The CDR3 is 15 residues long. Germline loops: CDR1 ENHRY, CDR2 SYGVKD. The CDR3 bases are TGTGCCATCAGACCTTTACAGGGGACGCGTTCCCAAGCTTTCTTT. As protein: CAIRPLQGTRSQAFF.

The rearrangement uses TRBV4-1 and TRBJ2-3; the D gene is possibly TRBD2 (5 bases). Trimming pared 1 base from V and 0 bases from J, leaving 8 bases between. Germline values: CDR1 MGHRA, CDR2 YSYEKL. There are 15 residues in the CDR3. CDR3 amino acids: CASSQGELSTDTQYF. DNA for the CDR3: TGCGCCAGCAGCCAAGGGGAGCTTAGCACAGATACGCAGTATTTT.

The chain has TRBV19 and TRBJ2-3, with 8 bases identical to TRBD2. V lost 3 bases, J lost 5 bases, and 7 bases stayed unmatched. Germline-derived CDR1 and CDR2 are LNHDA and SQIVND (reference sequence). This CDR3 has 15 residues. The CDR3 sequence is CASSMGGLVKDTQYF. Here the CDR3 DNA reads TGTGCCAGTAGTATGGGGGGACTAGTTAAAGATACGCAGTATTTT.

This chain uses TRBV10-3 with TRBJ2-5; perhaps D is TRBD1 or TRBD2 (6 bases each). The CDR3 length is 12 residues. Germline assignment: CDR1 ENHRY and CDR2 SYGVKD. Trimming left V 8 bases short and J 5 bases short, with 12 bases between. The CDR3 DNA sequence: TGTGCCATCGGGGGGCAGCAGGAGACCCAGTACTTC. Amino acid sequence: CAIGGQQETQYF.

The V call is TRBV7-9, the J call TRBJ2-3, with 7 nucleotides matching TRBD1. Germline V gene sequence: CDR1 SEHNR, CDR2 FQNEAQ (reference sequence). The length of the CDR3 is 15 residues. The CDR3 DNA follows: TGTGCGACCCGGGACAGTGGGCTCCGGGCAGATACGCAGTATTTT. This sequence encodes CATRDSGLRADTQYF.

The gene calls are TRBV6-5 and TRBJ1-3, with a possible D match to TRBD1 (5 bases). Germline assignment: CDR1 MNHEY and CDR2 SVGAGI. This CDR3 has 14 residues. Trimming stripped 7 bases from V and 4 bases from J, with 14 bases between. CDR3 coding DNA: TGTGCCAGCATCTCACAGGTATCCGGAAACACCATATATTTT. Its protein is CASISQVSGNTIYF.

The V call is TRBV18, the J call TRBJ2-1, with 8 bases fitting TRBD2. The CDR3 runs to 19 residues. The V segment lost 1 base and the J segment 2 bases; nucleotides outside the gene matches: 13. Germline V CDR1 and CDR2: KGHSH, LQKENI. The CDR3 DNA follows: TGTGCCAGCTCACCACGTGTAGGGAGCGGGGGACCTACCTACAATGAGCAGTTCTTC. Translated: CASSPRVGSGGPTYNEQFF.

The chain joins TRBV19 to TRBJ1-4; 9 bases align to TRBD1. Unmatched junction bases numbered 23, after V lost 7 bases and J lost 8 bases. This CDR3 is 19 amino acids long. Germline V lookup: CDR1 LNHDA, CDR2 SQIVND (reference sequence). CDR3 DNA sequence: TGTGCCAGTACCTCCCAGTTAAGTGGGGCAACAGGGGGCCGCGAAAAACTGTTTTTT. The encoded protein is CASTSQLSGATGGREKLFF.